A selection of T cell receptor beta chains follows, all from one sample in a study of blood T cell repertoires in COVID-19. The repertoire was sequenced with immunoSEQ multiplex PCR; TCRdb's copy has only in-frame clones and lacks some. The repertoire includes over 150,000 clones, approximately 88% of them detected once, and 3% to 3.5% sits in the top ten. Material: PBMCs or T cells enriched from blood (not recorded which). The source of these receptors is a young woman who had recovered from COVID-19. CDR3s include the opening cysteine and the closing phenylalanine or tryptophan. Each record gives: clone size, D gene, J gene, V gene, CDR3 protein, CDR3 DNA. The D gene is left open where the match is weak. Not all rows give a size; the values are once, few, many and, for expanded clones, a class.

size: once
D: TRBD2
J: TRBJ2-3
V: TRBV7-2
CDR3: CASSLKAGAGTDTQYF
DNA: TGTGCCAGCAGCCTCAAAGCGGGAGCCGGGACAGATACGCAGTATTTT

size: few
D: .
J: TRBJ1-1
V: TRBV6-6
CDR3: CASSRLQGRGDGAEAFF
DNA: TGTGCCAGCAGTCGGCTACAGGGCCGCGGAGATGGGGCTGAAGCTTTCTTT

size: .
D: .
J: TRBJ2-5
V: TRBV30
CDR3: CAWSAGGRETQYF
DNA: TGTGCCTGGAGTGCGGGGGGCCGGGAGACCCAGTACTTC

size: .
D: TRBD2
J: TRBJ2-1
V: TRBV3-1/TRBV3-2
CDR3: CASSHPGTSGINEQFF
DNA: TGTGCCAGCAGCCACCCCGGGACTAGCGGAATCAATGAGCAGTTCTTC

size: .
D: TRBD2
J: TRBJ2-7
V: TRBV28
CDR3: CASSSYPGTSGIPGQQYF
DNA: TGTGCCAGCAGTTCATACCCCGGGACTAGCGGAATCCCCGGGCAGCAGTACTTC

size: .
D: TRBD2
J: TRBJ2-1
V: TRBV5-1
CDR3: CASSWTSGGRYNEQFF
DNA: TGCGCCAGCAGCTGGACTAGCGGGGGGCGTTACAATGAGCAGTTCTTC

size: few
D: TRBD1
J: TRBJ2-4
V: TRBV5-4
CDR3: CASRRQGANIQYF
DNA: TGTGCCAGCAGGAGACAGGGGGCAAACATTCAGTACTTC

size: .
D: .
J: TRBJ1-4
V: TRBV28
CDR3: CASRSPAEKLFF
DNA: TGTGCCAGCAGGTCCCCTGCGGAAAAACTGTTTTTT

size: .
D: TRBD1
J: TRBJ1-2
V: TRBV4-1
CDR3: CASSPVTGANYGYTF
DNA: TGCGCCAGCAGCCCCGTTACAGGGGCTAACTATGGCTACACCTTC

size: .
D: .
J: TRBJ1-6
V: TRBV2
CDR3: CASSFSFSYNSPLHF
DNA: TGTGCCAGCAGTTTTTCCTTCTCCTATAATTCACCCCTCCACTTT

size: .
D: .
J: TRBJ1-2
V: TRBV29-1
CDR3: CSVEEVNRENYGYTF
DNA: TGCAGCGTTGAAGAAGTCAACAGGGAGAACTATGGCTACACCTTC

size: .
D: .
J: TRBJ2-3
V: TRBV6-1
CDR3: CASSEVPGGTDTQYF
DNA: TGTGCCAGCAGTGAAGTTCCAGGGGGCACAGATACGCAGTATTTT

size: .
D: TRBD1
J: TRBJ1-1
V: TRBV15
CDR3: CATSRDLGTGSTEAFF
DNA: TGTGCCACCAGCAGGGACCTTGGGACAGGGTCGACTGAAGCTTTCTTT

size: few
D: .
J: TRBJ1-6
V: TRBV7-2
CDR3: CASSRTRKNSPLHF
DNA: TGTGCCAGCAGTAGGACAAGAAAGAATTCACCCCTCCACTTT

size: .
D: .
J: TRBJ2-5
V: TRBV4-1
CDR3: CASSQAFRGLKETQYF
DNA: TGCGCCAGCAGCCAAGCGTTCAGGGGCCTCAAAGAGACCCAGTACTTC

size: .
D: TRBD1
J: TRBJ2-1
V: TRBV5-1
CDR3: CASSSGQMNEQFF
DNA: TGCGCCAGCAGCTCGGGACAGATGAATGAGCAGTTCTTC

size: .
D: TRBD1
J: TRBJ2-5
V: TRBV5-1
CDR3: CASSLGPQGRGETQYF
DNA: TGCGCCAGCAGCTTGGGACCACAGGGGCGAGGAGAGACCCAGTACTTC

size: .
D: TRBD2
J: TRBJ2-3
V: TRBV7-2
CDR3: CASSSSGRSADTQYF
DNA: TGTGCCAGCAGCTCTAGCGGGAGATCAGCAGATACGCAGTATTTT

size: once
D: .
J: TRBJ1-6
V: TRBV5-1
CDR3: CASRADFDNSPLHF
DNA: TGCGCCAGCCGTGCGGACTTCGATAATTCACCCCTCCACTTT

size: .
D: .
J: TRBJ2-7
V: TRBV7-2
CDR3: CASSLVAQGGTYEQYF
DNA: TGTGCCAGCAGCTTAGTGGCTCAGGGAGGCACCTACGAGCAGTACTTC

size: once
D: .
J: TRBJ1-1
V: TRBV5-3
CDR3: CARSFLGARGNTEAFF
DNA: TGTGCCAGAAGCTTCCTGGGGGCGCGCGGGAACACTGAAGCTTTCTTT

size: .
D: TRBD2
J: TRBJ2-1
V: TRBV6-6
CDR3: CASSYTGGINEQFF
DNA: TGTGCCAGCAGTTACACGGGAGGGATCAATGAGCAGTTCTTC

size: .
D: .
J: TRBJ1-5
V: TRBV3-1/TRBV3-2
CDR3: CASSQDTRVQPQHF
DNA: TGTGCCAGCAGCCAAGATACGAGGGTTCAGCCCCAGCATTTT

size: many
D: .
J: TRBJ2-3
V: TRBV28
CDR3: CASSLSVLTDTQYF
DNA: TGTGCCAGCAGTTTATCCGTCCTGACAGATACGCAGTATTTT

size: .
D: .
J: TRBJ2-4
V: TRBV6-5
CDR3: CASSPSGAKNIQYF
DNA: TGTGCCAGCAGTCCTTCAGGGGCTAAAAACATTCAGTACTTC

size: few
D: .
J: TRBJ1-3
V: TRBV15
CDR3: CATSRDRAGNTIYF
DNA: TGTGCCACCAGCAGAGACAGGGCGGGAAACACCATATATTTT

size: once
D: .
J: TRBJ1-5
V: TRBV19
CDR3: CASSSGQRSDQPQHF
DNA: TGTGCCAGTAGTTCCGGACAGAGGTCTGATCAGCCCCAGCATTTT

size: .
D: .
J: TRBJ2-5
V: TRBV24-1
CDR3: CATEGQETQYF
DNA: TGTGCCACCGAGGGCCAAGAGACCCAGTACTTC

size: .
D: .
J: TRBJ1-2
V: TRBV19
CDR3: CASSSDGKGGYTF
DNA: TGTGCCAGTAGTAGCGACGGGAAGGGTGGCTACACCTTC

size: .
D: .
J: TRBJ2-4
V: TRBV7-9
CDR3: CASSLVSGVDIQYF
DNA: TGTGCCAGCAGCTTAGTGTCAGGGGTTGACATTCAGTACTTC

size: .
D: .
J: TRBJ2-5
V: TRBV3-1/TRBV3-2
CDR3: CASSLGVGETQYF
DNA: TGTGCCAGCAGCCTCGGGGTGGGGGAGACCCAGTACTTC

size: .
D: TRBD1
J: TRBJ1-6
V: TRBV20-1
CDR3: CSASRDSSNSPLHF
DNA: TGCAGTGCTAGTAGGGACAGCTCCAATTCACCCCTCCACTTT

size: .
D: .
J: TRBJ2-1
V: TRBV11-2
CDR3: CASKVGQLHNEQFF
DNA: TGTGCCAGCAAGGTCGGACAGCTACACAATGAGCAGTTCTTC

size: .
D: TRBD2
J: TRBJ2-5
V: TRBV18
CDR3: CASSPLGLAGGYRQETQYF
DNA: TGTGCCAGCTCACCACTGGGACTAGCGGGAGGGTATCGCCAAGAGACCCAGTACTTC

size: .
D: .
J: TRBJ2-2
V: TRBV5-4
CDR3: CASSLGLLNTGELFF
DNA: TGTGCCAGCAGCCTCGGACTCCTGAACACCGGGGAGCTGTTTTTT

size: .
D: TRBD1
J: TRBJ1-2
V: TRBV6-1
CDR3: CASSDTGVYGYTF
DNA: TGTGCCAGCAGTGACACAGGGGTCTATGGCTACACCTTC

size: .
D: .
J: TRBJ1-2
V: TRBV14
CDR3: CASSQWSGRYENGYTF
DNA: TGTGCCAGCAGCCAATGGTCAGGGCGGTATGAGAATGGCTACACCTTC

size: .
D: .
J: TRBJ1-2
V: TRBV5-6
CDR3: CASSLGRENYGYTF
DNA: TGTGCCAGCAGCTTGGGGCGGGAAAACTATGGCTACACCTTC

size: once
D: TRBD2
J: TRBJ2-5
V: TRBV5-6
CDR3: CASSSTTAGPRVGETQYF
DNA: TGTGCCAGCAGCTCCACTACAGCGGGGCCTAGGGTCGGGGAGACCCAGTACTTC

size: .
D: .
J: TRBJ2-7
V: TRBV7-9
CDR3: CASSSMTDRASYEQYF
DNA: TGTGCCAGCAGCTCGATGACAGACCGGGCCTCCTACGAGCAGTACTTC

size: .
D: .
J: TRBJ2-5
V: TRBV3-1/TRBV3-2
CDR3: CASSQVDRSYQETQYF
DNA: TGTGCCAGCAGCCAAGTGGACAGATCCTACCAAGAGACCCAGTACTTC